Below, one T cell receptor beta chain is given with its context. Its cognate antigen has yet to be identified. Qualities for individual bases were not recorded, and no much larger clone is one base off. Whole blood was collected in K2EDTA tubes by collaborating institutions according to the institutions' own protocols. For TCRbeta analysis, collaborators shipped samples in one of three forms: frozen whole blood, isolated PBMCs, or DNA extracted from either of those sample types. These data come from a study of blood T cell repertoires in COVID-19 (dated by TCRdb to the early 2020s). Context from the whole study: The collaborator samples originated in the United States, Italy and Spain and spanned the acute and convalescent phases of COVID-19. The material from the prospective study consisted of cDNA or gDNA derived from T cells, B-cell-depleted T cells, or PBMCs. The dataset comprised deeply sampled blood TCRbeta repertoires from subjects exposed to, actively infected with, or recovered from COVID-19. The repertoires were released in a freely available public database intended as a resource for research on the immune response to SARS-CoV-2. Samples were obtained from the ongoing ImmuneRACE study (first 160 participants) and from 1,000 to 1,500 subjects provided by 6 global collaborators. A de-identified subject ID, COVID-19 status, age in years and sex were almost always included in the sample metadata. Where available, HLA class I and class II types were taken from metadata supplied by the sample provider and were not determined by assay-based typing. Study-wide findings and limitations: Clinical and demographic metadata were provided uncurated, with the amount varying by source and participant.

The CDR3 numbers 13 residues from cysteine through phenylalanine. Only the CDR3 DNA stays, 39 bases, in frame from base 1. V is pared back by 2 bases and J by 1 base, with 5 bases lying between the germline termini. The germline V gene specifies SNHLY as CDR1 and FYNNEI as CDR2. The immunoSEQ Assay, a bias-controlled multiplex PCR, was used to amplify TCRbeta CDR3 regions from genomic DNA. In the authors' own workflow: Within the assay, amplification of reference gene primers was used to estimate how many nucleated cells each sample contained. To quantify the absolute abundance of each unique TCRbeta CDR3 rearrangement, sequence reads were collapsed and filtered. For each sample, productive Simpson clonality was calculated as the square root of Simpson's diversity index over productive rearrangements. TCRdb limited this immuneACCESS table to in-frame rearrangements with V and J called. A share of clones is missing; checked studies link under half to unresolved V genes, and the rest is unexplained. Clonal size and the V and J genes are those of that table, whereas D and trimming came from the DNA. The sample table records more than 80,000 clones; less than 75% of these occur just once. Jointly, the top ten make up just under 25% of the sample.

The sequence links TRBV2 to TRBJ1-1; too little of a D gene remains to name it. This TCR derives from an older woman in a cohort sampled during active or convalescent COVID-19. The source material was peripheral blood. The CDR3 amino acid sequence is: CASSETRNTEAFF. The nucleotide sequence is TGTGCCAGCAGTGAAACCAGGAACACTGAAGCTTTCTTT.